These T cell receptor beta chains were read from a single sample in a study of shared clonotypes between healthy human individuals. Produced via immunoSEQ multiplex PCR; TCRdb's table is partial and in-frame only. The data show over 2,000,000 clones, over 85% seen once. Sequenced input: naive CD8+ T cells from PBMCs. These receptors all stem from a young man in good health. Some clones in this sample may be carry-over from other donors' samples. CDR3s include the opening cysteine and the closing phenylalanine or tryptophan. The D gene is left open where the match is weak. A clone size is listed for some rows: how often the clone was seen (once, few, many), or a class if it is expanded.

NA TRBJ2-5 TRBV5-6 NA CASSRDVEETQYF TGTGCCAGCAGCCGGGACGTTGAAGAGACCCAGTACTTC
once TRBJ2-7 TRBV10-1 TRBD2 CASSELTSGTYEQYF TGCGCCAGCAGTGAGCTAACTAGCGGTACCTACGAGCAGTACTTC
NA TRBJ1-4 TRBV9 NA CASSVDWGFNEKLFF TGTGCCAGCAGCGTAGATTGGGGTTTTAATGAAAAACTGTTTTTT
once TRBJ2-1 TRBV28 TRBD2 CASSSKRSAGASYNEQFF TGTGCCAGCAGTTCCAAAAGGTCTGCGGGAGCATCCTACAATGAGCAGTTCTTC
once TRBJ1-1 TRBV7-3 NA CASSWTVNTEAFF TGTGCCAGCAGCTGGACAGTGAACACTGAAGCTTTCTTT
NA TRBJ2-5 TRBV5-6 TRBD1 CASSWTGEETQYF TGTGCCAGCAGCTGGACAGGGGAAGAGACCCAGTACTTC
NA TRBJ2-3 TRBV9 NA CASSVEKGLDTQYF TGTGCCAGCAGCGTAGAAAAGGGATTAGATACGCAGTATTTT
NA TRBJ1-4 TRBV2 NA CATKSIEKLFF TGTGCCACTAAAAGCATAGAAAAACTGTTTTTT
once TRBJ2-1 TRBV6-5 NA CASRSGTHNEQFF TGTGCCAGCAGATCCGGGACCCACAATGAGCAGTTCTTC
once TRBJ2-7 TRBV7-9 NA CASSFRGTYEQYF TGTGCCAGCAGCTTTCGGGGAACCTACGAGCAGTACTTC
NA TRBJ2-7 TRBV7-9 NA CASSPVWTEQYF TGTGCCAGCAGCCCAGTATGGACCGAGCAGTACTTC
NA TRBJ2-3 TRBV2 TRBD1 CASSEATGQGTDTQYF TGTGCCAGCAGTGAGGCAACGGGACAGGGGACAGATACGCAGTATTTT
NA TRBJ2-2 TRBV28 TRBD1 CASSSLLGQAEVGELFF TGTGCCAGCAGTTCCCTCCTAGGACAGGCGGAGGTCGGGGAGCTGTTTTTT
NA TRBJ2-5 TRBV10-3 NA CAISDKGGPRKETQYF TGTGCCATCAGTGATAAGGGGGGACCGAGAAAAGAGACCCAGTACTTC
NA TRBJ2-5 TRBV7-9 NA CASTGGVQETQYF TGTGCCAGCACCGGTGGGGTTCAAGAGACCCAGTACTTC
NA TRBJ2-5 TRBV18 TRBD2 CASSSPGLAGVVGNETQYF TGTGCCAGCTCATCCCCGGGACTAGCGGGAGTAGTGGGAAATGAGACCCAGTACTTC
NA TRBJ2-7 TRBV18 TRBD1 CASSPSGTGVSEQYF TGTGCCAGCTCACCATCCGGGACAGGGGTCTCCGAGCAGTACTTC
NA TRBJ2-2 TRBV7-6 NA CASSLKRANTGELFF TGTGCCAGCAGCCTAAAGCGGGCGAACACCGGGGAGCTGTTTTTT
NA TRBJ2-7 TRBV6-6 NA CASSYLTDSYEQYF TGTGCCAGCAGTTACCTCACGGACTCCTACGAGCAGTACTTC
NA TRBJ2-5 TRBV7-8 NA CASSPVPGLKGETQYF TGTGCCAGCAGCCCAGTGCCAGGACTCAAGGGAGAGACCCAGTACTTC
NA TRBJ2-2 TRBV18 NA CASSPPKGEAGELFF TGTGCCAGCTCACCCCCGAAGGGCGAAGCCGGGGAGCTGTTTTTT
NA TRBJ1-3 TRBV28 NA CASSLPGVAGWTIYF TGTGCCAGCAGTTTACCGGGGGTGGCCGGTTGGACCATATATTTT
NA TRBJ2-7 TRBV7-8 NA CASSSDRLSYEQYF TGTGCCAGCAGCTCGGACAGACTCTCCTACGAGCAGTACTTC
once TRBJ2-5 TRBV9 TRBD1 CASSAGTGNGETQYF TGTGCCAGCAGCGCCGGGACAGGGAACGGGGAGACCCAGTACTTC
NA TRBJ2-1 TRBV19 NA CASSGSGFNEQFF TGTGCCAGTTCGGGCTCAGGTTTCAATGAGCAGTTCTTC
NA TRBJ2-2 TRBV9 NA CASSGSPEKPANTGELFF TGTGCCAGCAGCGGCTCCCCTGAGAAGCCCGCGAACACCGGGGAGCTGTTTTTT
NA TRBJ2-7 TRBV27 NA CASSFPGANYEQYF TGTGCCAGCAGTTTTCCGGGGGCCAACTACGAGCAGTACTTC
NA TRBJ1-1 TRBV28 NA CASSFPPRDPLSSTEAFF TGTGCCAGCAGTTTTCCCCCCCGGGACCCCCTGAGTAGCACTGAAGCTTTCTTT
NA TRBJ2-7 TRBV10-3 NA CATSPGRSSYEQYF TGTGCCACCTCCCCCGGCAGGTCCTCCTACGAGCAGTACTTC
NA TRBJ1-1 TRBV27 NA CASSLTRMNTEAFF TGTGCCAGCAGTTTGACAAGGATGAACACTGAAGCTTTCTTT
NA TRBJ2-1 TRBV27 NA CASSPGDRFGEQFF TGTGCCAGCAGTCCCGGGGACCGCTTCGGTGAGCAGTTCTTC
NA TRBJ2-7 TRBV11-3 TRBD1 CASSTRQGPYYEQYF TGTGCCAGCAGCACCCGACAGGGGCCCTATTACGAGCAGTACTTC
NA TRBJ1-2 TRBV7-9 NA CASSFRAEANYGYTF TGTGCCAGCAGCTTTCGGGCAGAAGCTAACTATGGCTACACCTTC
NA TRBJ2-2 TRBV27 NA CASTHSHTGELFF TGTGCCAGCACTCACTCGCACACCGGGGAGCTGTTTTTT
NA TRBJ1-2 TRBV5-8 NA CASSLSSGWTYGYTF TGTGCCAGCAGCTTGAGTTCGGGGTGGACCTATGGCTACACCTTC
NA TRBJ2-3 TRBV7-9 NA CASSLEGRVRDTQYF TGTGCCAGCAGCTTAGAGGGCAGGGTAAGGGATACGCAGTATTTT
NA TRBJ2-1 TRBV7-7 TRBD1 CASSPRQGGNEQFF TGTGCCAGCAGCCCCAGACAGGGCGGGAATGAGCAGTTCTTC
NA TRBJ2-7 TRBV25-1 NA CASSDTAGSYEQYF TGTGCCAGCAGTGACACAGCCGGCTCCTACGAGCAGTACTTC
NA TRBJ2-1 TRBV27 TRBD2 CASSLSGGYNEQFF TGTGCCAGCAGTCTTAGCGGGGGTTACAATGAGCAGTTCTTC
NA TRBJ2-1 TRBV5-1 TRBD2 CASSGEGREQFF TGCGCCAGCAGCGGGGAGGGCAGGGAGCAGTTCTTC
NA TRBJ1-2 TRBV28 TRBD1 CASSLTGTGNGYTF TGTGCCAGCAGTCTAACCGGGACAGGGAATGGCTACACCTTC
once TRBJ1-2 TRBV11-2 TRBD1 CASSPGTEWNYGYTF TGTGCCAGCAGCCCGGGGACAGAATGGAACTATGGCTACACCTTC
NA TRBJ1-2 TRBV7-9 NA CASSLMAGVNYGYTF TGTGCCAGCAGCTTAATGGCCGGGGTTAACTATGGCTACACCTTC
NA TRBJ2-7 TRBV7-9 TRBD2 CASSLGLAGGSYEQYF TGTGCCAGCAGCCTCGGACTAGCGGGAGGATCCTACGAGCAGTACTTC
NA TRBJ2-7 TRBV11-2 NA CASSPRALYEQYF TGTGCCAGCAGCCCCCGGGCCCTATACGAGCAGTACTTC
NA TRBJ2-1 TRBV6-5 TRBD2 CASSYGTSWNEQFF TGTGCCAGCAGTTACGGGACTAGTTGGAATGAGCAGTTCTTC
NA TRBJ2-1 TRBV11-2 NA CASSLGIGGQYNEQFF TGTGCCAGCAGCTTAGGAATAGGGGGTCAATACAATGAGCAGTTCTTC
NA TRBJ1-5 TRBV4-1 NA CASSQDRSAVGSQPQHF TGCGCCAGCAGCCAAGATAGAAGCGCCGTGGGCAGTCAGCCCCAGCATTTT
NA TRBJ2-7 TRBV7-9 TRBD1 CASSPRGRGPYEQYF TGTGCCAGCAGCCCACGAGGAAGGGGGCCCTACGAGCAGTACTTC
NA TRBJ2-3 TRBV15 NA CATSSPGSGSTDTQYF TGTGCCACCAGCAGCCCCGGAAGCGGGAGCACAGATACGCAGTATTTT
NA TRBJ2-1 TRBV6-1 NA CASSELRAAEQFF TGTGCCAGCAGTGAGCTCAGGGCGGCTGAGCAGTTCTTC